Listed here are 17 T cell receptor beta chains from one sample, sequenced in a study of CD8 T cells in ankylosing spondylitis (dated by TCRdb to about 2017). Libraries were constructed by 5' RACE. TCRdb records Illumina HiSeq 2500 as the sequencer. The public reads were reprocessed in TCRdb via fastp at Q25 and MiXCR, keeping in-frame beta chains. Rows are unified per CDR3 protein, each entry keeping the most common DNA and genes. The sample data list some 250,000 distinct CDR3 sequences, and roughly 25% of these were observed just once. The ten most abundant clones make up 0.5% to 0.65% of the sample. Specimen: blood, either unsorted or a sorted T cell fraction (not recorded which). These receptors came from a male donor with ankylosing spondylitis or in good health (not recorded which).

This clonotype was seen a handful of times. This rearrangement joins TRBV20-1 to TRBJ2-7; D remains unclear. Trimming took off 3 bases at V and 3 bases at J, with 6 bases between the two ends. CDR1 is DFQATT and CDR2 is SNEGSKA in the germline V gene (reference sequence). There are 11 residues in the CDR3. CDR3 residues: CSASRYYEQYF. The CDR3 DNA reads TGCAGTGCTAGTCGCTACTACGAGCAGTACTTC.

This clonotype has at least ten counts. The chain combines TRBV5-1 with TRBJ2-7; no clear D gene. CDR1 and CDR2 from the germline V gene are SGHRS and YFSETQ. CDR3 length equals 15 residues. V lost 6 bases and J 0 bases, leaving 16 bases between the germline ends. The CDR3 spells CASNLETGPSYEQYF. For the CDR3, the DNA is TGCGCCAGCAACCTGGAAACCGGGCCCTCCTACGAGCAGTACTTC.

This CDR3 reads CASSLGESSYEQYF. CDR3 sequence (DNA): TGTGCCAGCAGCTTGGGAGAGAGCTCCTACGAGCAGTACTTC. This chain links TRBV7-9 with TRBJ2-7; a weak D match, TRBD2 (5 bases). The germline gives CDR1 SEHNR, CDR2 FQNEAQ (reference sequence). CDR3 length: 14 amino acids. V lost 3 bases to trimming and J lost 0 bases, with 9 bases between them.

V usage is TRBV20-1 and J usage is TRBJ2-7, with 7 nucleotides matching TRBD1. V shed 4 bases and J 5 bases; nucleotides not matched to a gene: 5. Germline V CDR1 and CDR2: DFQATT, SNEGSKA (reference sequence). The CDR3 runs 12 residues. The CDR3 DNA reads TGCAGTGCTAAGAGGGGGCGCGACGAGCAGTACTTC. It codes for CSAKRGRDEQYF.

The gene calls are TRBV20-1 and TRBJ2-3; the match to TRBD2 covers 11 bases. CDR3 length: 15 residues. V lost 6 bases, J lost 5 bases, and 10 bases stayed unmatched. Germline V lookup: CDR1 DFQATT, CDR2 SNEGSKA (reference sequence). The CDR3 nucleotides are TGCAGTGCAGAGGGGTTCGGACTAGCGGGAGATACGCAGTATTTT. As protein: CSAEGFGLAGDTQYF.

This clonotype was seen a single time. The chain recombines TRBV2 with TRBJ1-5; possible D gene TRBD1, 5 bases. Germline CDR1 reads SNHLY; CDR2 reads FYNNEI. The CDR3 sequence is 14 residues long. V shed 6 bases and J shed 2 bases, with 11 bases lying between them. The CDR3 DNA follows: TGTGCCAGCAGGAGGGGTCGCGGCAATCAGCCCCAGCATTTT. Its translation: CASRRGRGNQPQHF.

This clonotype has only a few counts. The chain recombines TRBV6-2 or TRBV6-3 with TRBJ1-1; TRBD1 might be the D (5 bases). The CDR3 totals 17 residues. Per the germline V gene, CDR1 is MNHEY and CDR2 is SVGEGT. Trimming took 6 bases from V and 0 from J, leaving 20 bases between them. CDR3 region: CASRPTPGGNMNTEAFF. Written as DNA, the CDR3 is TGTGCCAGCAGACCCACCCCCGGGGGGAACATGAACACTGAAGCTTTCTTT.

This clonotype showed up just a few times. The chain uses TRBV7-2 and TRBJ2-1; D tentatively reads TRBD1 or TRBD2 (5 bases each). CDR3 length: 15 residues. V lost 0 bases, J lost 4 bases, and 10 bases lay in between. Germline V gene data show CDR1 as SGHTA and CDR2 as FQGNSA. CDR3: CASSLAGTLYNEQFF. CDR3 in DNA: TGTGCCAGCAGCTTAGCCGGGACGCTGTACAATGAGCAGTTCTTC.

This clonotype was seen repeatedly, ten times or more. The rearrangement links TRBV20-1 to TRBJ2-6; D remains unclear. Germline-derived CDR1 and CDR2 are DFQATT and SNEGSKA (reference sequence). With 3 bases removed from V and 0 bases from J, the gap between germline ends came to 9 bases. There are 15 residues in the CDR3. The CDR3 region is CSASDVLSGANVLTF. The CDR3 DNA reads TGCAGTGCTAGTGACGTTCTCTCTGGGGCCAACGTCCTGACTTTC.

This clonotype was seen only a few times. This rearrangement joins TRBV20-1 to TRBJ2-3; D gene uncertain. V was shortened by 5 bases and J by 2 bases, with 5 bases between the two germline ends. CDR1 is DFQATT, CDR2 SNEGSKA, per germline (reference sequence). This CDR3 spans 11 amino acids. The DNA for the CDR3 is TGCAGTGCTCACTTCACAGATACGCAGTATTTT. Encoded protein: CSAHFTDTQYF.

This clonotype was seen at least ten times. V usage is TRBV25-1 and J usage is TRBJ2-7; D remains unclear. Germline CDR1 is MGHDK and CDR2 is SYGVNS. The CDR3 is made up of 9 amino acids. Deletions cut 11 bases from V and 6 bases from J, with 8 bases between. This CDR3 is CALSGEQYF. In DNA, the CDR3 is TGTGCCCTGTCTGGCGAGCAGTACTTC.

This clonotype showed up many times. The V call is TRBV7-9, the J call TRBJ2-3, with 7 bases aligning to TRBD1. V gave up 4 bases and J gave up 2 bases; unmatched junction bases: 6. In germline, CDR1 is SEHNR, CDR2 FQNEAQ (reference sequence). This CDR3 has 15 amino acids. CDR3 DNA: TGTGCCAGCAGCTCAGGACAGGAGCTCACAGATACGCAGTATTTT. As protein: CASSSGQELTDTQYF.

This clonotype was seen at least ten times. The chain is built from TRBV20-1 and TRBJ2-7, with a tentative D call TRBD1 (6 bases). The V gene lost 0 bases and the J gene lost 1 base, with 13 bases spanning the gap. CDR3 length: 15 amino acids. Germline values: CDR1 DFQATT, CDR2 SNEGSKA (reference sequence). Here the CDR3 DNA reads TGCAGTGCTAGAGAGTGGAATGGACAGTCCTACGAGCAGTACTTC. This encodes CSAREWNGQSYEQYF.

This chain uses TRBV12-3 or TRBV12-4 with TRBJ2-5; D might be TRBD2 (7 bases). The CDR3 is 16 residues long. V shed 6 bases and J shed 7 bases, with 24 bases lying between them. The CDR3 bases are TGTGCCAGCAGCCTCTACGCGGGGGCGACCCTCGGGACCCAGTACTTC. Its translation is CASSLYAGATLGTQYF.

This clonotype was seen more than once but under ten times. The chain couples TRBV18 to TRBJ2-7, with D perhaps given as TRBD1 or TRBD2 (5 bases each). This CDR3 comprises 14 residues. V lost 1 base to trimming and J lost 3 bases, with 10 bases between them. Germline CDR1 KGHSH, CDR2 LQKENI. CDR3 in amino acids: CASSPRRDGYEQYF. CDR3 coding DNA: TGTGCCAGCTCACCACGTAGGGACGGCTACGAGCAGTACTTC. The whole variable domain, filled in from reference TRBV18 and TRBJ2-7, reads NAGVMQNPRHLVRRRGQEARLRCSPMKGHSHVYWYRQLPEEGLKFMVYLQKENIIDESGMPKERFSAEFPKEGPSILRIQQVVRGDSAAYFCASSPRRDGYEQYFGPGTRLTVT.

This clonotype was counted between two and nine times. The J gene is TRBJ2-5, the V gene TRBV12-3 or TRBV12-4, with TRBD2 identical over 9 bases. J gave up 3 bases and V 3 bases, and 5 bases lay outside the gene matches. The CDR3 loop spans 15 amino acids. The CDR3 nucleotides are TGTGCCAGCAGTTTCGGTGCGGGGGGGAAAGAGACCCAGTACTTC. Its protein is CASSFGAGGKETQYF.

This clonotype appeared a few times. J is TRBJ2-3 and V is TRBV10-3; D uncertain. The germline gives CDR1 ENHRY, CDR2 SYGVKD. This CDR3 spans 11 amino acids. Trimming took off 6 bases at V and 2 bases at J, with 3 bases between the two ends. CDR3 amino acids: CAIRDTDTQYF. The DNA for the CDR3 is TGTGCCATCAGAGACACAGATACGCAGTATTTT.